Given below is one T cell receptor (beta chain) in context. The antigen is unknown. The repertoire was sequenced with immunoSEQ multiplex PCR; TCRdb's copy has only in-frame clones and lacks some. The sample yields under 100,000 clones, approximately 70% seen once. V trimming: 4 bases; J trimming: 3 bases; junction bases outside the gene matches: 12. Germline CDR1 MDHEN, CDR2 SYDVKM. The CDR3 spans 17 residues. These data are taken from a study of CD8 T cell repertoires and HIV-1 epitope variants. Study-wide points: Most of the nine antigen-specific clonotypes appeared cross-reactive to autologous or escape variants.

Material for sequencing was uncultured baseline CD8+ T cells from peripheral blood mononuclear cells (PBMCs). The chain recombines TRBV28 with TRBJ1-2, with 9 bases lining up with TRBD1. The sequence was collected from a male donor with HIV. CDR3 in amino acids: CASSSYGKGQGDYGYTF. The CDR3 DNA sequence: TGTGCCAGCAGTTCATACGGAAAGGGACAGGGAGACTATGGCTACACCTTC.